The rows below give T cell receptor beta chains drawn from one sample of a study of prognosis after radiotherapy for stage I lung cancer. TCRdb redid the calling of the multiplex PCR reads with MiXCR, one entry per CDR3 protein. The sample has 30,000 to 40,000 distinct CDR3 sequences, 30% to 35% seen once; the top ten hold 16%. Here the sequenced sample was PBMCs, taken before or after stereotactic body radiation therapy (not recorded which). Source of these receptors: a donor at least 50 years old with non-small cell lung cancer. CDR3s include the opening cysteine and the closing phenylalanine or tryptophan. Fields, in order: CDR3 length, clone size, J gene, D gene, V gene, CDR3 protein, CDR3 DNA. The D gene is left open where the match is weak. For some rows the clone size is stated as once, few or many, or as a class when expanded; others skip it.

cdr3_length: 17; clone_size: many; j_call: TRBJ1-6; d_call: -; v_call: TRBV10-3; cdr3_aa: CAISESRASSYNSPLHF; cdr3_nt: TGTGCCATCAGTGAGTCGAGGGCCAGCTCCTATAATTCACCCCTCCACTTT
cdr3_length: 13; clone_size: many; j_call: TRBJ2-3; d_call: -; v_call: TRBV6-1; cdr3_aa: CASSEDSTDTQYF; cdr3_nt: TGTGCCAGCAGTGAAGACAGCACAGATACGCAGTATTTT
cdr3_length: 15; clone_size: many; j_call: TRBJ2-5; d_call: -; v_call: TRBV2; cdr3_aa: CASSPQRGSQGTQYF; cdr3_nt: TGTGCCAGCAGTCCCCAGAGGGGCAGCCAGGGGACCCAGTACTTC
cdr3_length: 15; clone_size: many; j_call: TRBJ1-1; d_call: -; v_call: TRBV6-1; cdr3_aa: CASSDPAGINTEAFF; cdr3_nt: TGTGCCAGCAGTGATCCGGCAGGAATTAACACTGAAGCTTTCTTT
cdr3_length: 12; clone_size: -; j_call: TRBJ1-2; d_call: -; v_call: TRBV12-5; cdr3_aa: CASGPGNWGYTF; cdr3_nt: TGTGCTAGTGGTCCCGGTAATTGGGGCTACACCTTC
cdr3_length: 14; clone_size: many; j_call: TRBJ2-7; d_call: TRBD1; v_call: TRBV2; cdr3_aa: CASSYRTGNYEQYF; cdr3_nt: TGTGCCAGCAGTTACAGGACAGGAAACTACGAGCAGTACTTC
cdr3_length: 15; clone_size: many; j_call: TRBJ2-1; d_call: TRBD2; v_call: TRBV19; cdr3_aa: CASSTTSGRGDEQFF; cdr3_nt: TGTGCCAGTAGTACGACTAGCGGGAGGGGGGATGAGCAGTTCTTC
cdr3_length: 14; clone_size: many; j_call: TRBJ1-6; d_call: -; v_call: TRBV7-9; cdr3_aa: CASSGGTSGSPLHF; cdr3_nt: TGTGCCAGCAGCGGCGGGACATCGGGGTCACCCCTCCACTTT
cdr3_length: 14; clone_size: many; j_call: TRBJ2-5; d_call: -; v_call: TRBV25-1; cdr3_aa: CASSESVGLETQYF; cdr3_nt: TGTGCCAGCAGTGAATCGGTGGGGTTGGAGACCCAGTACTTC
cdr3_length: 13; clone_size: many; j_call: TRBJ2-4; d_call: -; v_call: TRBV5-1; cdr3_aa: CASSPGPVGIQYF; cdr3_nt: TGCGCCAGCAGCCCGGGGCCGGTCGGCATTCAGTACTTC
cdr3_length: 16; clone_size: -; j_call: TRBJ2-1; d_call: TRBD1; v_call: TRBV6-1; cdr3_aa: CASSVGPPGQVVEQFF; cdr3_nt: TGTGCCAGCAGTGTAGGCCCTCCGGGACAGGTGGTTGAGCAGTTCTTC
cdr3_length: 11; clone_size: many; j_call: TRBJ2-7; d_call: TRBD2; v_call: TRBV12-3/TRBV12-4; cdr3_aa: CASRGEGAGIF; cdr3_nt: TGTGCCAGCAGAGGTGAGGGAGCGGGGATCTTC
cdr3_length: 13; clone_size: many; j_call: TRBJ1-2; d_call: -; v_call: TRBV2; cdr3_aa: CATSGGRELGYTF; cdr3_nt: TGTGCCACGAGTGGGGGCAGGGAACTAGGCTACACCTTC
cdr3_length: 12; clone_size: -; j_call: TRBJ2-1; d_call: -; v_call: TRBV12-5; cdr3_aa: CASGPERNEQFF; cdr3_nt: TGTGCTAGTGGCCCAGAGCGTAATGAGCAGTTCTTC
cdr3_length: 12; clone_size: many; j_call: TRBJ1-1; d_call: -; v_call: TRBV20-1; cdr3_aa: CSAPGLNTEAFF; cdr3_nt: TGCAGTGCCCCGGGGCTGAACACTGAAGCTTTCTTT
cdr3_length: 14; clone_size: -; j_call: TRBJ2-5; d_call: -; v_call: TRBV11-2; cdr3_aa: CASSSPTRWETQYF; cdr3_nt: TGTGCCAGCAGCTCACCCACTCGTTGGGAGACCCAGTACTTC
cdr3_length: 14; clone_size: many; j_call: TRBJ1-4; d_call: -; v_call: TRBV5-1; cdr3_aa: CASSEGITNEKLFF; cdr3_nt: TGCGCCAGCAGCGAGGGTATCACTAATGAAAAACTGTTTTTT
cdr3_length: 12; clone_size: many; j_call: TRBJ2-3; d_call: -; v_call: TRBV28; cdr3_aa: CASRAQADTQYF; cdr3_nt: TGTGCCAGCAGAGCTCAGGCAGATACGCAGTATTTT
cdr3_length: 15; clone_size: many; j_call: TRBJ2-1; d_call: TRBD2; v_call: TRBV18; cdr3_aa: CASSPPGLADNEQFF; cdr3_nt: TGTGCCAGCTCACCTCCGGGACTAGCGGACAATGAGCAGTTCTTC
cdr3_length: 14; clone_size: many; j_call: TRBJ2-7; d_call: -; v_call: TRBV20-1; cdr3_aa: CSARDHPVPYEQYF; cdr3_nt: TGCAGTGCTAGAGATCACCCCGTACCCTACGAGCAGTACTTC
cdr3_length: 14; clone_size: -; j_call: TRBJ1-5; d_call: TRBD1; v_call: TRBV20-1; cdr3_aa: CSARTGFGNQPQHF; cdr3_nt: TGCAGTGCAAGGACAGGGTTTGGGAATCAGCCCCAGCATTTT
cdr3_length: 15; clone_size: -; j_call: TRBJ2-7; d_call: TRBD2; v_call: TRBV5-1; cdr3_aa: CASSLVAGGINEQYF; cdr3_nt: TGCGCCAGCAGCCTTGTAGCGGGAGGGATCAACGAGCAGTACTTC
cdr3_length: 12; clone_size: many; j_call: TRBJ1-2; d_call: -; v_call: TRBV24-1; cdr3_aa: CATSDGGRGYTF; cdr3_nt: TGTGCCACCAGTGATGGGGGACGTGGCTACACCTTC
cdr3_length: 14; clone_size: many; j_call: TRBJ2-5; d_call: TRBD1; v_call: TRBV6-2/TRBV6-3; cdr3_aa: CASSWGQGQETQYF; cdr3_nt: TGTGCCAGCAGCTGGGGACAGGGGCAAGAGACCCAGTACTTC
cdr3_length: 14; clone_size: many; j_call: TRBJ2-4; d_call: TRBD1; v_call: TRBV6-2/TRBV6-3; cdr3_aa: CASSGLDRGNIQYF; cdr3_nt: TGTGCCAGCAGCGGACTGGACAGGGGGAACATTCAGTACTTC
cdr3_length: 12; clone_size: many; j_call: TRBJ1-1; d_call: -; v_call: TRBV29-1; cdr3_aa: CSVVRGNTEAFF; cdr3_nt: TGCAGCGTTGTAAGGGGGAACACTGAAGCTTTCTTT
cdr3_length: 13; clone_size: many; j_call: TRBJ1-1; d_call: -; v_call: TRBV30; cdr3_aa: CAGLDWGNTEAFF; cdr3_nt: TGTGCCGGTTTGGACTGGGGGAACACTGAAGCTTTCTTT
cdr3_length: 15; clone_size: -; j_call: TRBJ2-2; d_call: -; v_call: TRBV5-1; cdr3_aa: CASSLANRDTGELFF; cdr3_nt: TGCGCCAGCAGCTTGGCCAACAGGGACACCGGGGAGCTGTTTTTC
cdr3_length: 17; clone_size: -; j_call: TRBJ2-5; d_call: TRBD1; v_call: TRBV6-1; cdr3_aa: CASSAPGQGTYQETQYF; cdr3_nt: TGTGCAAGCAGTGCGCCGGGACAGGGCACCTACCAAGAGACCCAGTACTTC
cdr3_length: 17; clone_size: -; j_call: TRBJ2-7; d_call: -; v_call: TRBV7-2; cdr3_aa: CASIVRDIQRGSYEQYF; cdr3_nt: TGTGCCAGCATCGTCAGGGACATTCAAAGGGGCTCTTACGAGCAGTACTTC
cdr3_length: 14; clone_size: -; j_call: TRBJ2-7; d_call: TRBD1; v_call: TRBV18; cdr3_aa: CVSSPPDRRYEQYF; cdr3_nt: TGTGTCAGCTCACCACCGGACAGGAGATACGAGCAGTACTTC
cdr3_length: 15; clone_size: many; j_call: TRBJ1-5; d_call: -; v_call: TRBV5-5; cdr3_aa: CASSWQTSGNQPQHF; cdr3_nt: TGTGCCAGCAGCTGGCAGACGTCGGGCAATCAGCCCCAGCATTTT
cdr3_length: 14; clone_size: many; j_call: TRBJ2-6; d_call: -; v_call: TRBV30; cdr3_aa: CAGMGVSGANVLTF; cdr3_nt: TGTGCCGGGATGGGGGTTTCTGGGGCCAACGTCCTGACTTTC
cdr3_length: 12; clone_size: many; j_call: TRBJ2-7; d_call: -; v_call: TRBV2; cdr3_aa: CASSRHFDEQYF; cdr3_nt: TGTGCCAGCAGCCGTCATTTCGACGAGCAGTACTTC
cdr3_length: 13; clone_size: many; j_call: TRBJ1-1; d_call: -; v_call: TRBV9; cdr3_aa: CASSVGGNSEAFF; cdr3_nt: TGTGCCAGCAGCGTAGGGGGGAACTCTGAAGCTTTCTTT
cdr3_length: 13; clone_size: -; j_call: TRBJ2-1; d_call: -; v_call: TRBV7-9; cdr3_aa: CASSSTSGNEQFF; cdr3_nt: TGTGCCAGCAGCTCCACCTCCGGCAATGAGCAGTTCTTC
cdr3_length: 16; clone_size: few; j_call: TRBJ2-7; d_call: TRBD1; v_call: TRBV27; cdr3_aa: CDSSLTGTGESYEQYF; cdr3_nt: TGTGACAGCAGTTTAACCGGGACAGGGGAATCCTACGAGCAGTACTTC
cdr3_length: 12; clone_size: many; j_call: TRBJ2-3; d_call: TRBD1; v_call: TRBV6-1; cdr3_aa: CATRQGTDTQYF; cdr3_nt: TGTGCCACCCGACAGGGGACAGATACGCAGTATTTT
cdr3_length: 15; clone_size: few; j_call: TRBJ2-7; d_call: TRBD2; v_call: TRBV6-5; cdr3_aa: CASSSPGLAGYEQYF; cdr3_nt: TGTGCCAGCAGTTCCCCCGGACTAGCGGGCTACGAGCAGTACTTC
cdr3_length: 19; clone_size: many; j_call: TRBJ2-1; d_call: TRBD2; v_call: TRBV9; cdr3_aa: CASRYWGLAGERTYNEQFF; cdr3_nt: TGTGCCAGCAGATATTGGGGACTAGCGGGAGAACGGACCTACAATGAGCAGTTCTTC
cdr3_length: 13; clone_size: many; j_call: TRBJ1-5; d_call: TRBD1; v_call: TRBV18; cdr3_aa: CASSATGDQPQHF; cdr3_nt: TGTGCCAGCTCGGCTACAGGGGACCAGCCCCAGCATTTT
cdr3_length: 14; clone_size: many; j_call: TRBJ1-1; d_call: TRBD1; v_call: TRBV10-2; cdr3_aa: CASRTGVWGTEAFF; cdr3_nt: TGCGCCAGCAGAACAGGGGTTTGGGGCACTGAAGCTTTCTTT
cdr3_length: 13; clone_size: -; j_call: TRBJ1-1; d_call: -; v_call: TRBV29-1; cdr3_aa: CSVWVGRNAESFF; cdr3_nt: TGCAGCGTTTGGGTCGGCAGAAACGCTGAATCTTTCTTT
cdr3_length: 16; clone_size: many; j_call: TRBJ2-2; d_call: -; v_call: TRBV12-3/TRBV12-4; cdr3_aa: CASSFRGALNTGELFF; cdr3_nt: TGTGCCAGCAGTTTCAGAGGGGCACTTAACACCGGGGAGCTGTTTTTT
cdr3_length: 15; clone_size: -; j_call: TRBJ2-7; d_call: TRBD2; v_call: TRBV7-2; cdr3_aa: CASSRLAGGTYEQYF; cdr3_nt: TGTGCCAGCAGTAGACTAGCGGGAGGGACCTACGAGCAGTACTTC
cdr3_length: 13; clone_size: many; j_call: TRBJ1-2; d_call: -; v_call: TRBV5-1; cdr3_aa: CASSLDGRYGYTF; cdr3_nt: TGCGCCAGCAGCTTAGACGGGAGATATGGCTACACCTTC
cdr3_length: 17; clone_size: -; j_call: TRBJ1-5; d_call: TRBD1; v_call: TRBV19; cdr3_aa: CASSRPGTGNSNQPQHF; cdr3_nt: TGTGCCAGTAGTCGTCCCGGGACAGGGAATAGCAATCAGCCCCAGCATTTT
cdr3_length: 13; clone_size: many; j_call: TRBJ2-7; d_call: TRBD1; v_call: TRBV27; cdr3_aa: CASSSTGALEQYF; cdr3_nt: TGTGCCAGCAGTTCCACAGGGGCACTTGAGCAGTACTTC
cdr3_length: 15; clone_size: -; j_call: TRBJ2-3; d_call: TRBD2; v_call: TRBV5-1; cdr3_aa: CASSPLAGGTDTQYF; cdr3_nt: TGCGCCAGCAGCCCACTAGCGGGGGGAACAGATACGCAGTATTTT
cdr3_length: 12; clone_size: many; j_call: TRBJ2-7; d_call: -; v_call: TRBV2; cdr3_aa: CASKGPFYEQYF; cdr3_nt: TGTGCCAGCAAAGGACCATTTTACGAGCAGTACTTC
cdr3_length: 15; clone_size: many; j_call: TRBJ2-3; d_call: -; v_call: TRBV20-1; cdr3_aa: CSARDLVGRADTQYF; cdr3_nt: TGCAGTGCTAGAGATCTCGTCGGGAGAGCAGATACGCAGTATTTT
cdr3_length: 12; clone_size: -; j_call: TRBJ2-5; d_call: -; v_call: TRBV5-1; cdr3_aa: CASSLALETQYF; cdr3_nt: TGCGCCAGCAGCTTAGCGCTTGAGACCCAGTACTTC
cdr3_length: 15; clone_size: -; j_call: TRBJ1-1; d_call: -; v_call: TRBV6-1; cdr3_aa: CARSDRGGESTEAFF; cdr3_nt: TGTGCCAGAAGTGACCGGGGAGGCGAGTCCACTGAAGCTTTCTTT